Listed below are T cell receptor beta chains from one sample, sequenced in a study of shared clonotypes between healthy human individuals. Assay: immunoSEQ multiplex PCR; the TCRdb copy retains only in-frame clones and omits some. This sample has under 600,000 clones; around 80% occur once, and the top ten carry 12%. Sequenced input: PBMCs. The receptors shown here come from a woman aged 40 to 50 in good health. Some clones in this sample may be carry-over from other donors' samples. CDR3s include the opening cysteine and the closing phenylalanine or tryptophan. A D gene is named only where the DNA matches it firmly. Not all rows give a size; the values are once, few, many and, for expanded clones, a class.

TRBJ2-7	TRBD2	TRBV29-1	many	TGCAGCGTCGGCCCAGCGGGAGGGCCTGACGAGCAGTACTTC	CSVGPAGGPDEQYF
TRBJ2-1	TRBD2	TRBV28	few	TGTGCCAGCAGTTTCCTACTAGCGGGGAGGGATGAGCAGTTCTTC	CASSFLLAGRDEQFF
TRBJ2-5	TRBD1	TRBV5-1	few	TGCGCCAGCAGCCTACAGGGGCTGCAAGAGACCCAGTACTTC	CASSLQGLQETQYF
TRBJ1-4	-	TRBV6-5	-	TGTGCCAGCAGTTACTCATCCGGTTGGGGTGAAAAACTGTTTTTT	CASSYSSGWGEKLFF
TRBJ2-2	TRBD1	TRBV6-5	-	TGTGCCAGCACCAAAACAGGGGCCGACACCGGGGAGCTGTTTTTT	CASTKTGADTGELFF
TRBJ2-7	-	TRBV11-2	-	TGTGCCAGCAGCGTAGGTAGGACAGCCGCACCGGGATACGAGCAGTACTTC	CASSVGRTAAPGYEQYF
TRBJ2-3	TRBD2	TRBV7-9	-	TGTGCCAGCAGCCGACGATCGATTAGCGGGTTGCAGTATTTT	CASSRRSISGLQYF
TRBJ2-5	-	TRBV27	-	TGTGCCAGCAGCAAGACACACCAAGAGACCCAGTACTTC	CASSKTHQETQYF
TRBJ1-5	TRBD1	TRBV27	once	TGTGCCAGCGCCCGACAGGGTTGGAATCAGCCCCAGCATTTT	CASARQGWNQPQHF
TRBJ1-4	-	TRBV28	once	TGTGCCAGCAGTTTCGGCCAGGGAGGCGAAAAACTGTTTTTT	CASSFGQGGEKLFF
TRBJ2-3	-	TRBV6-1	-	TGTGCCAGCAGTCCGGGCTGGGGAGATACGCAGTATTTT	CASSPGWGDTQYF
TRBJ2-7	-	TRBV18	-	TGTGCCAGCTCACCCCCAATGCAGGGATCCTACGAGCAGTACTTC	CASSPPMQGSYEQYF
TRBJ1-5	TRBD1	TRBV18	-	TGTGCCAGCTCACCGGGACAGGGGTATCAGCCCCAGCATTTT	CASSPGQGYQPQHF
TRBJ1-4	-	TRBV25-1	-	TGTGCCAGCAGTGAATGGACGGATGAAAAACTGTTTTTT	CASSEWTDEKLFF
TRBJ2-1	TRBD2	TRBV29-1	once	TGCAGCGTTGAAGATAGGGGCGGGAGCTCCTACAATGAGCAGTTCTTC	CSVEDRGGSSYNEQFF
TRBJ1-2	-	TRBV6-1	-	TGTGCCAGCAGTGAGGGACGTGGGGAGGTCTATGGCTACACCTTC	CASSEGRGEVYGYTF
TRBJ1-4	TRBD1	TRBV29-1	-	TGCAGCGTTGAACCTCGGACAGGGGGTACTAATGAAAAACTGTTTTTT	CSVEPRTGGTNEKLFF
TRBJ1-5	TRBD1	TRBV18	-	TGTGCCAGCTCAGATGACAGGGAGTATAATCAGCCCCAGCATTTT	CASSDDREYNQPQHF
TRBJ2-2	-	TRBV18	-	TGTGCCAGCTCACCGGGGGGACAGTACACCGGGGAGCTGTTTTTT	CASSPGGQYTGELFF
TRBJ2-1	TRBD2	TRBV2	-	TGTGCCAGCAGTGATCGACTAGCGGGGACCTACAATGAGCAGTTCTTC	CASSDRLAGTYNEQFF
TRBJ1-3	-	TRBV28	many	TGTGCCAGCAGTCTCGACAACACCATATATTTT	CASSLDNTIYF
TRBJ2-7	-	TRBV29-1	few	TGCAGCGTTGAAGAGCTAGTCAGCCACGAGCAGTACTTC	CSVEELVSHEQYF
TRBJ1-2	TRBD1	TRBV5-6	-	TGTGCCAGCAGCTTAGGGCAGGGGGATGGCTACACCTTC	CASSLGQGDGYTF
TRBJ1-2	-	TRBV6-5	-	TGTGCCAGCAAGGAGGGCGCCTATGGCTACACCTTC	CASKEGAYGYTF
TRBJ2-1	TRBD1	TRBV28	-	TGTGCCAGCAGTTTAAGGGGACAGGGATACAATGAGCAGTTCTTC	CASSLRGQGYNEQFF
TRBJ2-5	TRBD1	TRBV5-1	-	TGCGCCAGCAGCTTGATGGGACAGCAAGAGACCCAGTACTTC	CASSLMGQQETQYF
TRBJ2-2	TRBD1	TRBV7-9	few	TGTGCCAGCAGCTTTTCCCGGACAGGGACCACCGGGGAGCTGTTTTTT	CASSFSRTGTTGELFF
TRBJ2-7	-	TRBV10-2	-	TGCGCCAGCAGTGAGGGGGTTATCCCCTACGAGCAGTACTTC	CASSEGVIPYEQYF
TRBJ2-2	-	TRBV10-3	many	TGTGCCATCAGTGATAGGGCCACCGGGGAGCTGTTTTTT	CAISDRATGELFF
TRBJ2-7	-	TRBV28	-	TGTGCCAGCAGGAAAGTAATTGGCGAGCAGTACTTC	CASRKVIGEQYF
TRBJ1-4	TRBD1	TRBV6-1	-	TGTGCCAGCAGTGAAGCGACAGGGACAGGGAATGAAAAACTGTTTTTT	CASSEATGTGNEKLFF
TRBJ1-2	-	TRBV5-1	-	TGCGCCAGCAGCCTCCTCCAGACAGGCCGCTATGGCTACACCTTC	CASSLLQTGRYGYTF
TRBJ1-5	-	TRBV12-5	-	TGTGCTAGTGGTACAGCTAGGACAGCCAATGATAGCAATCAGCCCCAGCATTTT	CASGTARTANDSNQPQHF
TRBJ2-3	-	TRBV20-1	once	TGCAGCGGGGTCACAGATACGCAGTATTTT	CSGVTDTQYF
TRBJ1-3	-	TRBV11-2	once	TGTGCCAGCAGCCCCACCCCACGTGGAAACACCATATATTTT	CASSPTPRGNTIYF
TRBJ2-7	-	TRBV18	-	TGTGCCAGCTCACAGAACTCCTTTACCCCGAGGGAGCAGTACTTC	CASSQNSFTPREQYF
TRBJ2-2	-	TRBV27	-	TGTGCCAGCAGAAGGGGCCGGAACACCGGGGAGCTGTTTTTT	CASRRGRNTGELFF
TRBJ2-7	TRBD1	TRBV27	-	TGTGCCAGCAGTTTTGGGACAGGGGGTGACGAGCAGTACTTC	CASSFGTGGDEQYF
TRBJ1-3	-	TRBV7-6	-	TGTGCCAGCAGTCTTGGGCTCTCCTCTGGAAACACCATATATTTT	CASSLGLSSGNTIYF
TRBJ2-5	-	TRBV5-4	few	TGTGCCAGCAGCTTCGATACAGAGACCCAGTACTTC	CASSFDTETQYF
TRBJ1-2	-	TRBV27	-	TGTGCCAGCAGTTTAAAGGCAGGGGAAAACTATGGCTACACCTTC	CASSLKAGENYGYTF
TRBJ2-6	TRBD1	TRBV15	-	TGTGCCACCTCCCGAGGGACAGGAAGCTCTGGGGCCAACGTCCTGACTTTC	CATSRGTGSSGANVLTF
TRBJ2-7	-	TRBV7-8	-	TGTGCCAGCAGCGCAGACAGGTCTTCCTACGAGCAGTACTTC	CASSADRSSYEQYF
TRBJ1-1	-	TRBV30	-	TGTGCCTGGAGCGGGGATTATGGGGATTTGACTGAAGCTTTCTTT	CAWSGDYGDLTEAFF
TRBJ1-2	-	TRBV28	-	TGTGCCAGCAGTTTATTAGGGGAAATCTATGGCTACACCTTC	CASSLLGEIYGYTF
TRBJ2-1	-	TRBV19	-	TGTGCCAGTAGTATTCGAGAACTATACAATGAGCAGTTCTTC	CASSIRELYNEQFF
TRBJ2-7	-	TRBV5-4	-	TGTGCCAGCAGCTTGGGCAGGGTTGGATACGAGCAGTACTTC	CASSLGRVGYEQYF